This TCR beta chain is from a study of identical twins. General observations from the study: For cord blood, abundant beta clonotypes had fewer insertions, unlike memory repertoires, which showed none.

Turning to this clonotype: Its specificity is unknown.

CDR3 length equals 15 residues. Trimming removed 6 bases from V and 2 bases from J; junction bases left unmatched: 8. Germline V gene sequence: CDR1 SQVTM, CDR2 ANQGSEA. A template switching step contributed a universal primer site, while unique molecular identifiers were present in the cDNA. One entry per CDR3 protein, called by TCRdb with MiXCR from the 5' RACE reads. The top ten clones hold about 0.3% of a sample with some 1,600,000 distinct CDR3 sequences, roughly 35% of them seen once. Healthy Caucasians supplied all donations. The source material was cord blood. This TCR was sampled from a newborn girl in good health. V and J are TRBV29-1 and TRBJ1-1; 11 positions match TRBD1. The chain's CDR3 is CSVGQGARGNTEAFF. CDR3 DNA: TGCAGCGTAGGACAGGGGGCGAGGGGAAACACTGAAGCTTTCTTT.